The 13 T cell receptor beta chains in this list originate from one sample, sequenced in a study of OX40 agonist ivuxolimab in advanced cancers. Sequencing was performed with immunoSEQ multiplex PCR; in TCRdb, only in-frame clones are kept and a portion is missing. This sample carries 100,000 to 150,000 clones, approximately 90% of them seen once, and the ten largest clones take roughly 0.85%. The source was CD4+ or CD8+ T cells sorted from blood, collected in a trial of the OX40 agonist ivuxolimab. These receptors originate from an adult with an advanced solid tumor such as melanoma, head and neck, liver or kidney cancer.

The chain carries TRBV28 and TRBJ2-7, with D unresolved. Between the trimmed V and J ends, which lost 3 bases and 7 bases, there was a span of 10 bases. The CDR3 covers 12 residues. From germline, CDR1 is MDHEN and CDR2 SYDVKM. DNA of the CDR3: TGTGCCAGCAGTTTTAATCTACGGGAGCAGTACTTC. This codes for CASSFNLREQYF.

For the CDR3, the DNA is TGTGCCAGCGCTTCAGGGGGCGGCAGTTCACCCCTCCACTTT. It encodes CASASGGGSSPLHF. J is TRBJ1-6 and V is TRBV7-9; TRBD1 matches at 8 bases. Germline loops: CDR1 SEHNR, CDR2 FQNEAQ (reference sequence). This CDR3 is built from 14 residues. J lost 9 bases, V lost 8 bases, and 9 bases had no gene match. The full variable domain, with the rest looked up from reference TRBV7-9 and TRBJ1-6, is DTGVSQNPRHKITKRGQNVTFRCDPISEHNRLYWYRQTLGQGPEFLTYFQNEAQLEKSRLLSDRFSAERPKGSFSTLEIQRTEQGDSAMYLCASASGGGSSPLHFGNGTRLTVT.

Regarding this clone: Other DNA sequences in this specimen translate into the identical CDR3. The V call is TRBV28, the J call TRBJ2-3; D unclear. Trimming cost V 2 bases and J 0 bases, with 3 bases left between them. There are 13 residues in the CDR3. CDR1 is MDHEN, CDR2 SYDVKM, per germline. CDR3: CASSLPSTDTQYF. As DNA, the CDR3 is TGTGCCAGCAGTTTACCCAGCACAGATACGCAGTATTTT.

A few counts support this clone. This chain uses TRBV19 with TRBJ1-3; no clear D gene. The germline V gene encodes CDR1 LNHDA and CDR2 SQIVND (reference sequence). This CDR3 spans 11 amino acids. Deletions cut 8 bases from V and 0 bases from J, with 2 bases between. The DNA for the CDR3 is TGTGCCAGTTCCTCTGGAAACACCATATATTTT. The encoded protein is CASSSGNTIYF.

This clone was observed once. The V call is TRBV6-1, the J call TRBJ1-2, with 9 bases that match TRBD1. Looked up from germline, CDR1 is MNHNS and CDR2 is SASEGT. This CDR3 region has 13 residues. Trimming cost V 6 bases and J 7 bases; bases outside gene matches: 6. CDR3 loop: CASRPDRGTGYTF. The CDR3 DNA reads TGTGCCAGCAGACCGGACAGGGGTACTGGCTACACCTTC.

The chain uses TRBV11-2 and TRBJ2-7; a possible D gene is TRBD2 (5 bases). The CDR3 has 15 residues. Deletions cut 2 bases from V and 7 bases from J, with 18 bases between. The germline gives CDR1 SGHAT, CDR2 FQNNGV. CDR3 DNA: TGTGCCAGCAGCTTAAATACAGCCTCTACTAGGGAGCAGTACTTC. Its protein is CASSLNTASTREQYF.

The chain combines TRBV5-5 with TRBJ2-3; the D is unclear. Per the germline V gene, CDR1 is SGHKS and CDR2 is YYEKEE (reference sequence). Trimming stripped 4 bases from V and 4 bases from J, with 7 bases between. The CDR3 has 12 amino acids. This CDR3 is CASSPRSDTQYF. As DNA, the CDR3 is TGTGCCAGCAGCCCGAGATCAGATACGCAGTATTTT.

This clone was recorded only once. The chain is built from TRBV6-6 and TRBJ2-7; 11 nucleotides match TRBD2. The germline CDR1 and CDR2 sequences are MNHNY and SVGAGI (reference sequence). The CDR3 runs 16 residues. The trim removed 2 bases at V and 4 bases at J, leaving 7 bases unmatched. CDR3: CASSYPTSGSSYEQYF. The CDR3 DNA reads as TGTGCCAGCAGTTACCCAACTAGCGGGAGTTCTTACGAGCAGTACTTC.

The rearrangement uses TRBV7-2 and TRBJ2-1; tentative D call: TRBD1 (6 bases). The ends were cut back, 6 bases at V and 6 bases at J, with 12 bases in the middle. The length of the CDR3 is 13 residues. CDR1 is SGHTA, CDR2 FQGNSA, per germline. The CDR3 DNA sequence: TGTGCCAGCAGGGATACAGGGAGCAATGAGCAGTTCTTC. This codes for CASRDTGSNEQFF.

The chain couples TRBV7-6 to TRBJ2-1, with 10 bases identical to TRBD2. V shed 1 base and J 5 bases; nucleotides not matched to a gene: 2. This CDR3 has 15 amino acids. The germline V gene encodes CDR1 SGHVS and CDR2 FNYEAQ. CDR3 loop: CASSLGLAGDNEQFF. In nucleotides, the CDR3 is TGTGCCAGCAGCTTAGGGCTAGCGGGAGACAATGAGCAGTTCTTC.

The chain is built from TRBV19 and TRBJ2-5, with 8 bases that match TRBD1. Looked up from germline, CDR1 is LNHDA and CDR2 is SQIVND (reference sequence). CDR3 length equals 17 residues. V lost 3 bases and J lost 5; bases outside the gene matches: 14. CDR3 in amino acids: CASSMAPQGARDETQYF. Here the CDR3 DNA reads TGTGCCAGTAGTATGGCCCCTCAGGGGGCGCGGGATGAGACCCAGTACTTC.

The chain carries TRBV7-6 and TRBJ2-2; TRBD2 aligns across 7 bases. The CDR3 runs to 15 residues. Germline trimming cut 2 bases from V and 3 bases from J; bases unmatched to any gene: 3. The germline V gene encodes CDR1 SGHVS and CDR2 FNYEAQ. The CDR3 protein is CASSLLRGDTGELFF. The CDR3 coding sequence is TGTGCCAGCAGCTTACTTCGGGGGGACACCGGGGAGCTGTTTTTT.

The chain couples TRBV28 to TRBJ2-2, with no clear D. This CDR3 is 15 amino acids long. The V gene's germline CDR1 is MDHEN and CDR2 SYDVKM. Deletions cut 7 bases from V and 1 base from J, with 13 bases between. CDR3 DNA sequence: TGTGCCAGCACCCCGACTGGTTTGAACACCGGGGAGCTGTTTTTT. Protein product: CASTPTGLNTGELFF.